These 10 T cell receptor beta chains came from one sample sequenced in a study of T cell repertoires in cytomegalovirus infection. TCRdb used MiXCR to reprocess the reads, holding one entry per CDR3 protein. Of a few hundred thousand distinct CDR3 sequences in the sample, about 17% were seen once. Sequenced: PBMCs. These receptors all come from a human donor in good health (CMV status not recorded). Some clones in this sample may be carry-over from other donors' samples.

This clonotype has ten or more counts. This rearrangement joins TRBV4-3 to TRBJ2-2; tentatively, D is TRBD1 (5 bases). The V end was cut by 0 bases, the J end by 4 bases, with 12 bases between. Germline V gene data show CDR1 as LGHNA and CDR2 as YSLEER. This CDR3 is built from 16 residues. CDR3 nucleotide sequence: TGCGCCAGCAGCCAAGACACAGGCTTCTCCACCGGGGAGCTGTTTTTT. Translated, it gives CASSQDTGFSTGELFF.

This clonotype has just a few counts. The chain is built from TRBV28 and TRBJ2-3; the match to TRBD2 covers 8 bases. Germline V gives CDR1 MDHEN, CDR2 SYDVKM. V lost 2 bases to trimming and J lost 1 base; unmatched junction nucleotides: 5. The length of the CDR3 is 16 residues. The CDR3 is CASSLPRGAGTDTQYF. The DNA for the CDR3 is TGTGCCAGCAGTTTACCGCGGGGGGCGGGCACAGATACGCAGTATTTT.

This clonotype was recorded a few times. The gene calls are TRBV28 and TRBJ1-1; D unclear. CDR1 and CDR2 from the germline V gene are MDHEN and SYDVKM. CDR3 length: 14 residues. The V end lost 6 bases, the J end lost 3 bases, and 14 bases lay between the germline ends. CDR3 sequence (DNA): TGTGCCAGCAGATGGGCGGGTGTTGACACTGAAGCTTTCTTT. It encodes CASRWAGVDTEAFF.

In its sample, this clonotype was seen a few times. The gene calls are TRBV20-1 and TRBJ1-2; D not resolved. V lost 2 bases and J 2 bases, leaving 6 bases between the germline ends. This CDR3 contains 12 residues. Per germline, CDR1 DFQATT and CDR2 SNEGSKA (reference sequence). For the CDR3, the DNA is TGCAGTGCTAGATGGCAGAACTATGGCTACACCTTC. Its translation: CSARWQNYGYTF.

This chain connects TRBV20-1 to TRBJ1-4, with no clear D. Trimming removed 6 bases at V and 1 base at J, with 12 bases between. Germline CDR1 and CDR2: DFQATT and SNEGSKA (reference sequence). This CDR3 comprises 14 residues. Here the CDR3 DNA reads TGCAGTGCCACCCCGGAGGTAACTAATGAAAAACTGTTTTTT. It is translated as CSATPEVTNEKLFF.

This rearrangement joins TRBV20-1 to TRBJ2-3; 10 bases match TRBD2. CDR3 length: 15 amino acids. Trimming took 6 bases from V and 3 from J; bases not matched to a gene: 9. Germline CDR1 reads DFQATT; CDR2 reads SNEGSKA (reference sequence). CDR3 nucleotides: TGCAGTGCCCGCGAGCGGGGGGGAGGTACAGATACGCAGTATTTT. Encoded protein: CSARERGGGTDTQYF.

This clonotype appeared many times. V gene TRBV12-3 or TRBV12-4 combines with J gene TRBJ2-7; possibly TRBD1 for D (6 bases). The CDR3 is made up of 16 amino acids. Deletions cut 5 bases from V and 0 bases from J, with 17 bases between. The CDR3 is CASSTPNRVSSYEQYF. DNA for the CDR3: TGTGCCAGCAGTACCCCGAACAGGGTTAGCTCCTACGAGCAGTACTTC.

This chain joins TRBV5-1 and TRBJ1-1; D may be TRBD1 (6 bases). The V and J ends lost 1 base and 5 bases respectively, with 15 bases between them. The CDR3 is 15 amino acids. The germline gives CDR1 SGHRS, CDR2 YFSETQ. The CDR3 is CASSLMGAQGTEAFF. The CDR3 DNA follows: TGCGCCAGCAGCTTGATGGGGGCGCAGGGAACTGAAGCTTTCTTT.

This clonotype was recorded a few times. DNA of the CDR3: TGTGCCAGCAGTTGGGACAGGGGCACAGATACGCAGTATTTT. Translated: CASSWDRGTDTQYF. The chain carries TRBV28 and TRBJ2-3; the match to TRBD1 covers 9 bases. The CDR3 consists of 14 residues. Per the germline V gene, CDR1 is MDHEN and CDR2 is SYDVKM. Trimming took 4 bases from V and 1 from J; bases not matched to a gene: 0.

This clonotype was recorded a few times. CDR3: CASSPSFSGSRGNTIYF. CDR3 in DNA: TGTGCCAGCTCACCATCTTTCTCGGGCAGTCGTGGAAACACCATATATTTT. The chain uses TRBV18 and TRBJ1-3; unclear D gene. The CDR3 loop spans 17 amino acids. Trimming removed 2 bases at V and 3 bases at J, with 17 bases between. Looked up from germline, CDR1 is KGHSH and CDR2 is LQKENI.